The clone carrying this TCR beta chain was seen repeatedly, ten times or more. Its antigen is currently unknown. This specimen belongs to a study of T cell repertoires in cytomegalovirus infection. A single record per CDR3 protein comes from TCRdb applying MiXCR to the reads. The data hold about 110,000 distinct CDR3 sequences, with roughly a tenth observed a single time. The TCR comes from a human donor in good health (CMV status not recorded). Some clones in this sample may be carry-over from other donors' samples. Sequenced: PBMCs, sequenced either directly or after in vitro stimulation (not recorded which).

The CDR3 region is CASSSAGTGSLVAFF. The CDR3 DNA reads TGTGCCAGCAGCTCGGCTGGGACAGGGTCGTTAGTAGCTTTCTTT. This chain joins TRBV7-2 and TRBJ1-1; 9 nucleotides line up with TRBD1. Germline V gene data show CDR1 as SGHTA and CDR2 as FQGNSA. The V and J ends lost 4 bases and 10 bases, in that order; junction bases with no gene match: 13. This CDR3 comprises 15 residues.